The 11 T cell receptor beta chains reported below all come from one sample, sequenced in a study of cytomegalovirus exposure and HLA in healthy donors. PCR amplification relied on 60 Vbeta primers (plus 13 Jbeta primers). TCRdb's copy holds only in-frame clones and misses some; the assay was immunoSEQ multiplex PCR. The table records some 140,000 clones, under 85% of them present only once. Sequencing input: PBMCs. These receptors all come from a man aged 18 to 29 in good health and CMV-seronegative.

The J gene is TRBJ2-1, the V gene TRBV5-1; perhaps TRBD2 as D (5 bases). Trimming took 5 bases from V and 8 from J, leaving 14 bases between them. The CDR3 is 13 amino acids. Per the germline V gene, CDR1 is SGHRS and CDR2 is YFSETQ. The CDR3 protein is CASSTRGIHEQFF. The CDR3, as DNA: TGCGCCAGCAGTACTCGAGGGATCCATGAGCAGTTCTTC.

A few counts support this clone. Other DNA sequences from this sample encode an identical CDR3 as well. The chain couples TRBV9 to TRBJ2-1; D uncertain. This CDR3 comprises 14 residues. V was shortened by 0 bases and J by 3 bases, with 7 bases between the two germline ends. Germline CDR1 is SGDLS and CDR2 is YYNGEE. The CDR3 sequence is CASSVESGYNEQFF. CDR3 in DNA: TGTGCCAGCAGCGTAGAATCCGGCTACAATGAGCAGTTCTTC.

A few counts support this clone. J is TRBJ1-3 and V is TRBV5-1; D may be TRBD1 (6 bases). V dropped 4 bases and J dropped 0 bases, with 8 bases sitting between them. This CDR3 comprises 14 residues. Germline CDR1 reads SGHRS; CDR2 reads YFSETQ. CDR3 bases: TGCGCCAGCAGCCCGGACAGCTCTGGAAACACCATATATTTT. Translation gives CASSPDSSGNTIYF. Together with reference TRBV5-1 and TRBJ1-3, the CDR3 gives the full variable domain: KAGVTQTPRYLIKTRGQQVTLSCSPISGHRSVSWYQQTPGQGLQFLFEYFSETQRNKGNFPGRFSGRQFSNSRSEMNVSTLELGDSALYLCASSPDSSGNTIYFGEGSWLTVV.

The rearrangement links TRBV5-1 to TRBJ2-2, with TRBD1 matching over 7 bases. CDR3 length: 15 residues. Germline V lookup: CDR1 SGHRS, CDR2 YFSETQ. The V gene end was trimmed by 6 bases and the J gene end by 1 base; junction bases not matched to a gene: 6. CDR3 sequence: CASNQQGLNTGELFF. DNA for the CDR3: TGCGCCAGCAACCAACAGGGGCTGAACACCGGGGAGCTGTTTTTT.

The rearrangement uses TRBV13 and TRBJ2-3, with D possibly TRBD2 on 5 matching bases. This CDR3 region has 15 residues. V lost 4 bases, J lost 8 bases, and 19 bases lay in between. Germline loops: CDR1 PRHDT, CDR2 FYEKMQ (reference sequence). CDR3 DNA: TGTGCCAGCAGCTCCCTACTAGGCAATCCAGGTACGCAGTATTTT. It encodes CASSSLLGNPGTQYF. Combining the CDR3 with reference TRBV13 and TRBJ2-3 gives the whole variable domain AAGVIQSPRHLIKEKRETATLKCYPIPRHDTVYWYQQGPGQDPQFLISFYEKMQSDKGSIPDRFSAQQFSDYHSELNMSSLELGDSALYFCASSSLLGNPGTQYFGPGTRLTVL.

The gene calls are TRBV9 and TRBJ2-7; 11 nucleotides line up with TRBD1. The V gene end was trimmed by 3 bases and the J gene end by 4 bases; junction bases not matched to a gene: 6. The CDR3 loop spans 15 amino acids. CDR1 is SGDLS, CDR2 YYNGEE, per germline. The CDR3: CASSAGQGATYEQYF. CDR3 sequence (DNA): TGTGCCAGCAGCGCCGGACAGGGGGCGACGTACGAGCAGTACTTC.

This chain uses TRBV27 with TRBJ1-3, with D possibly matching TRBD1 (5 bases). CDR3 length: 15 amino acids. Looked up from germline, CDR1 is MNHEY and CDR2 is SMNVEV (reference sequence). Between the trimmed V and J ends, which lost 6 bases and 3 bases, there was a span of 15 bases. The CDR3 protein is CASRGAGLNGNTIYF. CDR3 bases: TGTGCCAGCAGAGGGGCCGGGTTGAATGGAAACACCATATATTTT.

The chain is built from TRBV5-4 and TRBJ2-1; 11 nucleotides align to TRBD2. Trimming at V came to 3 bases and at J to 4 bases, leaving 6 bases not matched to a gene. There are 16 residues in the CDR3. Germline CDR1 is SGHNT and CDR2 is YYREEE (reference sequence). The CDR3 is CASSWGGTSGYNEQFF. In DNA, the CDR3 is TGTGCCAGCAGCTGGGGCGGGACTAGCGGATACAATGAGCAGTTCTTC.

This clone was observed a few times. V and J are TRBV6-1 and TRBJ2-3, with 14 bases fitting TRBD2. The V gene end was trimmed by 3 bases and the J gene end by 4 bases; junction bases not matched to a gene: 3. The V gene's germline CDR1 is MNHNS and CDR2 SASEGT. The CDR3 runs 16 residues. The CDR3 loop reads CASSEWTSGGSDTQYF. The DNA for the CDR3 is TGTGCCAGCAGTGAGTGGACTAGCGGGGGGTCAGATACGCAGTATTTT.

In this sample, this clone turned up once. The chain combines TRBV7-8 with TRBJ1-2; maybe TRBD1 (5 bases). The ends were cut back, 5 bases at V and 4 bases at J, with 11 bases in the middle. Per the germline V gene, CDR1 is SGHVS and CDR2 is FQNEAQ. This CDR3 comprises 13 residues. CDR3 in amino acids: CASSTDSPYGYTF. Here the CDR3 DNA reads TGTGCCAGCAGCACCGACAGCCCCTATGGCTACACCTTC.

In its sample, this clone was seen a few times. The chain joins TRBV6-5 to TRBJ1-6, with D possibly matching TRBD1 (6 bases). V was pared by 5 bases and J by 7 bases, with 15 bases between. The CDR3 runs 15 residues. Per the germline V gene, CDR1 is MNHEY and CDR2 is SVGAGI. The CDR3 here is CASSQKQGRNSPLHF. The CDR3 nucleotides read TGTGCCAGCAGTCAAAAACAGGGTCGGAATTCACCCCTCCACTTT.